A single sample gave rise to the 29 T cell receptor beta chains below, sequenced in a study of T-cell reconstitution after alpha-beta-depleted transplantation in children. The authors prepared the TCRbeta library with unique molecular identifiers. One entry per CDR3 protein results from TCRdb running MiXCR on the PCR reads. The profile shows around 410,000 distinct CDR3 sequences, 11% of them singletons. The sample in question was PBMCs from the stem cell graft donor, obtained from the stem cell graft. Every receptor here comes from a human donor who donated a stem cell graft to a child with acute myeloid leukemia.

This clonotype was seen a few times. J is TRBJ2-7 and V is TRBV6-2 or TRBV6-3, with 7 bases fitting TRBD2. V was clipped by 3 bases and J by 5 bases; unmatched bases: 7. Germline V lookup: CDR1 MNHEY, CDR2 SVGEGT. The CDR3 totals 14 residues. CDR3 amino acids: CASSYAGERHEQYF. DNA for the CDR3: TGTGCCAGCAGTTATGCGGGAGAGAGGCACGAGCAGTACTTC.

The CDR3 region has the DNA TGTGCCTCGGGACGCAGTTCACCCCTCCACTTT. Amino acids: CASGRSSPLHF. This rearrangement joins TRBV6-5 to TRBJ1-6; tentative D call: TRBD1 (5 bases). Trimming took 11 bases from V and 9 from J, leaving 11 bases between them. Germline CDR1 is MNHEY and CDR2 is SVGAGI. CDR3 size: 11 residues.

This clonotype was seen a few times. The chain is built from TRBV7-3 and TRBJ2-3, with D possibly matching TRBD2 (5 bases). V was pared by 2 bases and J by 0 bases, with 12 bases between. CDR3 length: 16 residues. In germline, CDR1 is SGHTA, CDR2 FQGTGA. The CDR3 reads CASSLLGSSSTDTQYF. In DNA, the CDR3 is TGTGCCAGCAGCTTACTAGGGAGTTCTAGCACAGATACGCAGTATTTT.

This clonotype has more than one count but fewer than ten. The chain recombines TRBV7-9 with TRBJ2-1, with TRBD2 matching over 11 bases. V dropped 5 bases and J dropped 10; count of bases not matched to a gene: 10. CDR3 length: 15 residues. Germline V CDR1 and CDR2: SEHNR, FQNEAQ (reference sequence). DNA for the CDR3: TGTGCCAGCAGCCTCCCCGCTAGCGGGAGGAACGAGCAGTTCTTC. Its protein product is CASSLPASGRNEQFF.

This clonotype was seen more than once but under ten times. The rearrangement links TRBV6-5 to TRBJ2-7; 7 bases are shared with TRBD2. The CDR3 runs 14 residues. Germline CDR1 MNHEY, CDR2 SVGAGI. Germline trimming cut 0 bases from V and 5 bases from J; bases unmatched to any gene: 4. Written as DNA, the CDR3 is TGTGCCAGCAGTTACTCGAGGGAGGGCAACGAGCAGTACTTC. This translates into CASSYSREGNEQYF.

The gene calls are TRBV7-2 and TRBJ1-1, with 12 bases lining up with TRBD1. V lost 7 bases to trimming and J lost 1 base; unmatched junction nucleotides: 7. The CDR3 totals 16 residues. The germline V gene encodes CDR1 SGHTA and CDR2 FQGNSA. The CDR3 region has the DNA TGTGCCAGCAACTTGGGGACAGGGGGCTGGAACACTGAAGCTTTCTTT. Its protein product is CASNLGTGGWNTEAFF.

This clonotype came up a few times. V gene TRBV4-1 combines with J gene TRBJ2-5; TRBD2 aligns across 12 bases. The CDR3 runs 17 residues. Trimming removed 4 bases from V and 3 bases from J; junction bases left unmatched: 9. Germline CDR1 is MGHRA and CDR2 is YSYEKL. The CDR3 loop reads CASSPTGLAGGKETQYF. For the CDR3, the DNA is TGCGCCAGCAGCCCCACCGGGCTAGCGGGGGGGAAAGAGACCCAGTACTTC.

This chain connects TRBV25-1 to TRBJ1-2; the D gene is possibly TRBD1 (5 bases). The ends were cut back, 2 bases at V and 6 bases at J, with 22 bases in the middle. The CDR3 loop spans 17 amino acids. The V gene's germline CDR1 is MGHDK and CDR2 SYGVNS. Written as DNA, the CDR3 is TGTGCCAGCAGTGAAGTAGGGTCGAGGGGAGCTCTGGATGGCTACACCTTC. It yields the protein CASSEVGSRGALDGYTF.

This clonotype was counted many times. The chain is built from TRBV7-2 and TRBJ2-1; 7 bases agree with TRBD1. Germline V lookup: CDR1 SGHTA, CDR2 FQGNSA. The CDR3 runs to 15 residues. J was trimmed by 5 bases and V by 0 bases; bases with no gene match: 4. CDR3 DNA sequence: TGTGCCAGCAGCTTAGCAGGGACAGAAAACAATGAGCAGTTCTTC. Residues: CASSLAGTENNEQFF.

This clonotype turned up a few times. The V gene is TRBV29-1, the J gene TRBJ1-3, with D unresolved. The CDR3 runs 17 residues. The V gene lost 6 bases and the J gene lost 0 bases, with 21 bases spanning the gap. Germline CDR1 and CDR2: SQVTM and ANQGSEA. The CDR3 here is CSVPKTRRYDSGNTIYF. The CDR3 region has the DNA TGCAGCGTCCCCAAAACAAGAAGGTACGACTCTGGAAACACCATATATTTT.

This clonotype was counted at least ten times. CDR3 in DNA: TGCGCCAGCAGCTTGAATCCAGGAACTAATGAAAAACTGTTTTTT. It translates to CASSLNPGTNEKLFF. This chain connects TRBV5-1 to TRBJ1-4; D gene uncertain. Germline assignment: CDR1 SGHRS and CDR2 YFSETQ. Trimming shortened V by 1 base and J by 1 base, and 8 bases separated the two germline ends. There are 15 residues in the CDR3.

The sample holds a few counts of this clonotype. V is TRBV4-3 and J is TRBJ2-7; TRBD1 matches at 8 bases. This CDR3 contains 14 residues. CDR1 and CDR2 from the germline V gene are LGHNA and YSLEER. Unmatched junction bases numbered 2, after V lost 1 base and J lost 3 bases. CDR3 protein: CASSQAGGSYEQYF. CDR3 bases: TGCGCCAGCAGCCAAGCAGGGGGCAGCTACGAGCAGTACTTC.

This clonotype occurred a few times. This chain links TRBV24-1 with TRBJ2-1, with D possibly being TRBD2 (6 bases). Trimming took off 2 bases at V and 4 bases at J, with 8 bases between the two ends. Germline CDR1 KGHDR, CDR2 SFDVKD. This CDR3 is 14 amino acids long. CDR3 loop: CATSDSGDYNEQFF. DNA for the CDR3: TGTGCCACCAGTGATTCGGGGGATTACAATGAGCAGTTCTTC.

The CDR3 sequence: CATSRDARGNEQYV. As DNA, the CDR3 is TGTGCCACCAGCAGAGATGCCAGGGGCAACGAGCAGTACGTC. This rearrangement joins TRBV15 to TRBJ2-7; D might be TRBD1 (6 bases). There are 14 residues in the CDR3. V gave up 0 bases and J gave up 5 bases, with 11 bases separating them. Germline V gene lookup returns CDR1 LNHNV and CDR2 YYDKDF (reference sequence).

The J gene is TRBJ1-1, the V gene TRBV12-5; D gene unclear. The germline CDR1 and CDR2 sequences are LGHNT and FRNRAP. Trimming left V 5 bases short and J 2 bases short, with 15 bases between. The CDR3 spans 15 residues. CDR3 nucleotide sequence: TGTGCTAGTGGTCTCCTGACAACCCCTAACACTGAAGCTTTCTTT. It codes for CASGLLTTPNTEAFF.

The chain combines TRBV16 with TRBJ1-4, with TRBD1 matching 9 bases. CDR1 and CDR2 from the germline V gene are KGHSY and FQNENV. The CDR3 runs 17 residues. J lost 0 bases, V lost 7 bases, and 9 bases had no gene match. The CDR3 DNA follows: TGTGCCAGCACCCCCTCCGGGACAGGGTCAACTAATGAAAAACTGTTTTTT. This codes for CASTPSGTGSTNEKLFF.

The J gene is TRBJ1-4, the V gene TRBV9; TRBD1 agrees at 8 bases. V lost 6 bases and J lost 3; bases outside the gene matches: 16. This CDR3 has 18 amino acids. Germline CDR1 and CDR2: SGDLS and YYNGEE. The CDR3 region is CASNKGDRGGSPNEKLFF. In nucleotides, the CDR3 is TGTGCCAGCAACAAGGGAGACAGGGGAGGTTCGCCTAATGAAAAACTGTTTTTT.

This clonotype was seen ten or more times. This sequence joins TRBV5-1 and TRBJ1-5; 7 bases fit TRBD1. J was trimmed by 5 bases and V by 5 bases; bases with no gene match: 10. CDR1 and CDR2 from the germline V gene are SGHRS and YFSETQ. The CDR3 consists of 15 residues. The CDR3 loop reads CASRREPGTDQPQHF. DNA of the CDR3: TGCGCCAGCAGGCGAGAGCCCGGGACAGATCAGCCCCAGCATTTT.

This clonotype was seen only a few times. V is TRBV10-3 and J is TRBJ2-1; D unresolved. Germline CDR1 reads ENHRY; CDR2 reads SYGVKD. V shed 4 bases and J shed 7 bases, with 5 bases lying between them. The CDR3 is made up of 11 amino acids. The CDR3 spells CAISAQNEQFF. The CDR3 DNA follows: TGTGCCATCAGTGCCCAAAATGAGCAGTTCTTC.

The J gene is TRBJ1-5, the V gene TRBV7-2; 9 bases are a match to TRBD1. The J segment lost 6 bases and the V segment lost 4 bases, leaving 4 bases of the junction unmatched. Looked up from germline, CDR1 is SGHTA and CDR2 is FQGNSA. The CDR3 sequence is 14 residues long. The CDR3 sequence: CASSYRQGGQPQHF. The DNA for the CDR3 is TGTGCCAGCAGCTACCGACAGGGGGGTCAGCCCCAGCATTTT.

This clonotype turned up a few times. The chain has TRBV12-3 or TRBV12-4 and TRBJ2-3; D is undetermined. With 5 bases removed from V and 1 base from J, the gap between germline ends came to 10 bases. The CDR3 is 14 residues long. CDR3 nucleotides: TGTGCCAGCAGTCTAACAAAGGGCACAGATACGCAGTATTTT. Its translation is CASSLTKGTDTQYF.

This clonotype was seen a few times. The DNA of the CDR3 is TGTGCCAGCAGCCAAGAACCGACAGCCATCCGGTCCTATGGCTACACCTTC. Its translation is CASSQEPTAIRSYGYTF. The V and J genes are TRBV4-2 and TRBJ1-2, with D perhaps TRBD1 (5 bases). Germline lookup yields CDR1 LGHNA and CDR2 YNFKEQ. The CDR3 runs 17 residues. The V end was cut by 0 bases, the J end by 4 bases, with 18 bases between.

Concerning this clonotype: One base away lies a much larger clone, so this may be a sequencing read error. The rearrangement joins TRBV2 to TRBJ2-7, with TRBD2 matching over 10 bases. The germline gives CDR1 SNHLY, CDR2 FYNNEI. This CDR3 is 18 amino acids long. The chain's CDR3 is CARSDNRLAGTSSYEQYF. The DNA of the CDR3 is TGTGCCAGGAGTGATAACCGACTAGCGGGCACCTCCTCCTACGAGCAGTACTTC. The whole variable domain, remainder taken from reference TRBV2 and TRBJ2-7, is EPEVTQTPSHQVTQMGQEVILRCVPISNHLYFYWYRQILGQKVEFLVSFYNNEISEKSEIFDDQFSVERPDGSNFTLKIRSTKLEDSAMYFCARSDNRLAGTSSYEQYFGPGTRLTVT.

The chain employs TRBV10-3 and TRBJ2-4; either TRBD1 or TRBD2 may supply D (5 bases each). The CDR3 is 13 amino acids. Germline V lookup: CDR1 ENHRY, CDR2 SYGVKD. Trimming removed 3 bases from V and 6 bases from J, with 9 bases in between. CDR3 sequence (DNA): TGTGCCATCAGTGACCGGGGCACAAACATTCAGTACTTC. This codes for CAISDRGTNIQYF.

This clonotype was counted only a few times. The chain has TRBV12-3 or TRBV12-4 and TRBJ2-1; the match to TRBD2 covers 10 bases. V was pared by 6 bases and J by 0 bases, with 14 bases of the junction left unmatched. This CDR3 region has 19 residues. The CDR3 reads CASSPGVAGGASSYNEQFF. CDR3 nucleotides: TGTGCCAGCAGCCCGGGGGTAGCGGGGGGCGCGAGCTCCTACAATGAGCAGTTCTTC.

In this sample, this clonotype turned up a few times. Here the CDR3 reads CASSLGSGLGNTIYF. CDR3 sequence (DNA): TGCGCCAGCAGCTTGGGATCAGGATTAGGAAACACCATATATTTT. The V gene is TRBV5-1, the J gene TRBJ1-3; D is uncertain. The CDR3 loop spans 15 amino acids. In germline, CDR1 is SGHRS, CDR2 YFSETQ. The V end lost 0 bases, the J end lost 4 bases, and 11 bases lay between the germline ends.

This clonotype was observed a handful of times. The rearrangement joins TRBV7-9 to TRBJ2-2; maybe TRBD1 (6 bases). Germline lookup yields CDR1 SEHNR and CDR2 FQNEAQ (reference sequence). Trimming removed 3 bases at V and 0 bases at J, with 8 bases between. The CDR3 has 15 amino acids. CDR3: CASSFWTANTGELFF. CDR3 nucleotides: TGTGCCAGCAGCTTTTGGACAGCGAACACCGGGGAGCTGTTTTTT.

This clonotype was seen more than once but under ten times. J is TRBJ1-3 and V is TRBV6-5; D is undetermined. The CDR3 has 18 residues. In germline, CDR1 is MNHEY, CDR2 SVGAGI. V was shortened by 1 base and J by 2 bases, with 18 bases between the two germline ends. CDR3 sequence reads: CASSYFNPDKMTGNTIYF. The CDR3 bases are TGTGCCAGCAGTTACTTCAATCCCGACAAAATGACTGGAAACACCATATATTTT.

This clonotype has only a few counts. The CDR3 loop is CASSPLTGSTGELFF. CDR3 bases: TGTGCCAGCAGCCCCCTGACAGGGTCCACCGGGGAGCTGTTTTTT. This chain uses TRBV7-2 with TRBJ2-2, with 7 bases that match TRBD1. Per the germline V gene, CDR1 is SGHTA and CDR2 is FQGNSA. This CDR3 region has 15 residues. With 5 bases clipped from V and 4 bases from J, the junction kept 7 bases outside the gene matches.